This record concerns one T cell receptor beta chain sequence. The CDR3 covers 18 residues. The germline gives CDR1 SNHLY, CDR2 FYNNEI. This entry comes from a study of cytomegalovirus exposure and HLA in healthy donors. Researchers ran the PCR with 60 Vbeta and 13 Jbeta primers. Generated by immunoSEQ multiplex PCR, the TCRdb table keeps only in-frame clones and is missing some. Among about 190,000 clones listed, over 70% were seen once. Material for sequencing was PBMCs. The genes are TRBV2 and TRBJ2-7; 8 nucleotides agree with TRBD2. The clonotype originates from a woman in her 30s in good health and CMV-seropositive. The CDR3 sequence: CAIPGGQVPPRNSYEQYF. CDR3 nucleotides: TGTGCTATTCCGGGGGGGCAAGTCCCCCCTCGGAACTCCTACGAGCAGTACTTC.